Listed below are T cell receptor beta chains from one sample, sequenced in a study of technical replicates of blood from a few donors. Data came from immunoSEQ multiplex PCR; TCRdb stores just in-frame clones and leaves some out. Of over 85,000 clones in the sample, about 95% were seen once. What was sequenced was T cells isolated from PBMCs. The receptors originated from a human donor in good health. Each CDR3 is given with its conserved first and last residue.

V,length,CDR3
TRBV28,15,CASSPWGRVTDTQYF
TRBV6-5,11,CASSLDNEAFF
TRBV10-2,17,CASSESTPIGQGHEQYF
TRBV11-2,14,CASSSPGIQETQYF
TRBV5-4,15,CASSLDVESTDTQYF
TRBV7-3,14,CASSLAGATDTQYF
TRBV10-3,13,CAISADSRNEAFF
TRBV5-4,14,CASSVGGLYNEQFF
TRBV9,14,CASSVALASDTQYF
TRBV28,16,CASSRLQGRGHYGYTF
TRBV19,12,CASSPRGSGYTF
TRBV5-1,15,CASSIAGGHSYEQYF
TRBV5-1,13,CASSPTGRTEAFF
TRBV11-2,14,CASSFPGGEQPQHF
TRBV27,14,CASSPGTGPYEQYF
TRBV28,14,CASSLQENLYEQYF
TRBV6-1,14,CASSEGGQVYGYTF
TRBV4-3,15,CASSQVDSLNYGYTF
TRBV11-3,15,CASSFDRSGANVLTF
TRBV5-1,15,CASSSAGGSNQPQHF
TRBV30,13,CAWSVQVQETQYF
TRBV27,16,CASSFVAGEATGELFF
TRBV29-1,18,CSVVLGGLAGDSADTQYF
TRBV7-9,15,CASSLDRDLNTEAFF
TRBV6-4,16,CASSRTVGTGANEQFF
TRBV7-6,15,CASSLGRSSGNTIYF
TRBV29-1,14,CSVEGPGQIYEQYF
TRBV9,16,CASSVGGLAGNNEQFF
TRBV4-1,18,CASSQDIPRDTLFYGYTF
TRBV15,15,CATSPTSGITDTQYF
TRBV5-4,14,CASSTPGSAGIQYF
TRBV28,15,CASSLPSTVHNEQFF
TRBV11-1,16,CASSPRLADPYNEQFF
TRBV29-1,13,CSAGDTLNQPQHF
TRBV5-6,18,CASSPKSGLAGFEETQYF
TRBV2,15,CASGSGTGGGKTQYF
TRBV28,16,CASQTGLGTMNTEAFF
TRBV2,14,CASSGTGANYGYTF
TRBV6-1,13,CASSLTTNTEAFF
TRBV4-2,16,CASSLGGGLANEKLFF
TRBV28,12,CASSPLGEKLFF
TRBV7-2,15,CASSPESGQPYGYTF
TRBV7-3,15,CASSLGTSATYEQYF
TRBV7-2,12,CASSSAYYEQYF
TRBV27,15,CASSLSTSNDNEQFF
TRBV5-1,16,CASSLAPTSGSNEQFF
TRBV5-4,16,CASSLGREGLGDTQYF
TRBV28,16,CASSSSDIPGIQPQHF
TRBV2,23,CASRGWRGRLLAGEGGSYNEQFF